This T cell receptor beta chain was identified during a study of T cell repertoires in ileal Crohn's disease. Each sample's TCRB immunosequencing used roughly 500 nanograms of biopsy DNA. Here immunoSEQ multiplex PCR was the method, and the copy in TCRdb shows in-frame clones only, minus some. In the table there are thousands of clones, around 84% of which are singletons. Worth noting for this clone: Its target is unknown.

Study conclusions and caveats: All patients with clonality above 26.8% had endoscopic recurrence. Compared with non-smokers, active smokers at surgery showed more clonal expansions.

CDR1 and CDR2 from the germline V gene are SGHNT and YYREEE (reference sequence). This CDR3 is built from 16 residues. The germline V and J ends were trimmed by 0 bases and 1 base, with 11 bases remaining between them. Sequences were obtained from ileal tissue. This chain uses TRBV5-4 with TRBJ2-1; TRBD2 is a possible D gene (5 bases). This TCR was sampled from an adult with Crohn's disease. In DNA, the CDR3 is TGTGCCAGCAGCTTGGGGAGTAGCGCTTCCTACAATGAGCAGTTCTTC. The encoded protein is CASSLGSSASYNEQFF.